This T cell receptor beta chain originates from a study of CD4 T cells in relation to SARS-CoV-2 and coronaviruses. Study-wide points: The cross-reactivity analysis covered only spike protein, not other viral proteins.

Points on this clone: Antigen: not known.

Unexposed donor CD4+ T cells date from about 2011-2018, before the COVID-19 pandemic. Isolation of CD4+ T cells took place after 10 days in culture. Unexposed-donor CD4+ T cells were probed with SARS-CoV-2 S/N and four cold-coronavirus spikes, cells permitting. This CDR3 spans 14 amino acids. Germline V gene sequence: CDR1 MDHEN, CDR2 SYDVKM. Unmatched junction bases numbered 7, after V lost 7 bases and J lost 4 bases. The repertoire was sequenced with immunoSEQ multiplex PCR; TCRdb's copy has only in-frame clones and lacks some. The table shows about 26,000 clones, with around 76% occurring only once.

Material: CD4+ T cells from PBMCs, cultured in vitro. The sequence was collected from a human donor in good health. The chain carries TRBV28 and TRBJ2-5; the match to TRBD1 covers 9 bases. The CDR3 loop reads CASTDNRGLETQYF. Here the CDR3 DNA reads TGTGCCAGCACCGACAACAGGGGGCTAGAGACCCAGTACTTC.